One T cell receptor beta chain is described in this entry. As originally analysed: Cell counts per sample came from amplifying reference gene primers. Measured with immunoSEQ multiplex PCR; TCRdb has only the in-frame clones, and not every one. For V, J and clone size, that table is used; D and trimming come from the DNA. Here the sample spans about 160,000 clones, 82% being singletons. This sample was included in a study of blood T cell repertoires in COVID-19. As for the study in general: COVID-19 samples from acute and convalescent phases originated in the United States, Italy and Spain. From T cells, B-cell-depleted T cells, or PBMCs came the material, which was cDNA or gDNA.

J lost 4 bases, V lost 5 bases, and 5 bases had no gene match. There are 14 residues in the CDR3. Germline lookup yields CDR1 LGHDT and CDR2 YNNKEL (reference sequence). The Seattle patients joined while their infection was active and were tracked longitudinally afterward. Sequenced: peripheral blood. The chain has TRBV3-1 (or the pseudogene TRBV3-2) and TRBJ2-5; TRBD1 aligns across 9 bases. The sequence derives from a woman aged 40-49 years with COVID-19, enrolled during active disease. The CDR3 sequence: CASSIGQGIETQYF. In nucleotides, the CDR3 is TGTGCCAGCAGCATCGGACAGGGGATAGAGACCCAGTACTTC.